A selection of T cell receptor beta chains follows, all from one sample in a study of early T cells in non-severe SARS-CoV-2 infection. TCRdb fed the 5' RACE reads into MiXCR, producing one record per CDR3 protein. The sample shows tens of thousands of distinct CDR3 sequences, around 12% of them seen only once. The sample in question was whole blood, obtained at baseline. The receptors were gathered from an adult who was a healthcare worker with PCR-confirmed SARS-CoV-2 infection or an uninfected control (not recorded which). The CDR3 runs from the conserved cysteine through the conserved F or W. Fields, in order: D gene, J gene, V gene, clone size, CDR3 DNA, CDR3 protein. A D gene is named only where the DNA matches it firmly. For some rows the clone size is stated as once, few or many, or as a class when expanded; others skip it.

NA | TRBJ1-4 | TRBV18 | NA | TGTGCCAGCTCGCAACTCCCGGGACCACCCGCGGGTGAAAAACTGTTTTTT | CASSQLPGPPAGEKLFF
TRBD2 | TRBJ2-1 | TRBV20-1 | many | TGCAGTGCTGGTGCTAGCGGAGGCCCGAGATACAATGAGCAGTTCTTC | CSAGASGGPRYNEQFF
NA | TRBJ2-7 | TRBV12-3/TRBV12-4 | NA | TGTGCCAGCAGTAGCGGACCGCAGAACTACGAGCAGTACTTC | CASSSGPQNYEQYF
NA | TRBJ2-5 | TRBV28 | NA | TGTGCCAGCAGTTTTTTCCGACAGCGTCCTTATCAAGAGACCCAGTACTTC | CASSFFRQRPYQETQYF
NA | TRBJ2-1 | TRBV18 | few | TGTGCCAGCTCACGGGGGGACGTTGAGCAGTTCTTC | CASSRGDVEQFF
TRBD2 | TRBJ2-1 | TRBV7-9 | NA | TGTGCCAGCAGCTTAGATTCTCTAGCGGGAACTAAAAGTTACAATGAGTTCTTC | CASSLDSLAGTKSYNEFF
TRBD2 | TRBJ2-7 | TRBV27 | many | TGTGCCAGCAGCCCTACTAGCGGGAGAGGGTACGAGCAGTACTTC | CASSPTSGRGYEQYF
TRBD1 | TRBJ2-5 | TRBV29-1 | few | TGCAGCGTTGTCCCCGGACAGGGGGTTTGGGAGACCCAGTACTTC | CSVVPGQGVWETQYF
NA | TRBJ1-4 | TRBV5-1 | NA | TGCGCCAGCAGCTTGTCGGCGACTAATGAAAAACTGTTTTTT | CASSLSATNEKLFF
NA | TRBJ2-7 | TRBV4-1 | NA | TGCGCCAGCAGCCTTGTCCCTTCTCACGAGCAGTACTTC | CASSLVPSHEQYF
NA | TRBJ1-2 | TRBV5-1 | few | TGCGCCAGCAGCTTGGCCGGAGACTATGGCTACACCTTC | CASSLAGDYGYTF
TRBD1 | TRBJ2-7 | TRBV14 | few | TGTGCCAGCTACCGACCGGGACAGAGCTCCTACGAGCAGTACTTC | CASYRPGQSSYEQYF
NA | TRBJ1-1 | TRBV11-3 | few | TGTGCCAGCGGCGGAAGGACTGAAGCTTTCTTT | CASGGRTEAFF
TRBD1 | TRBJ2-2 | TRBV28 | few | TGTGCCAGCAGTTTAAAGGGACAGGGGCTTCCCCAACTCACCGGGGAGCTGTTTTTT | CASSLKGQGLPQLTGELFF